The 18 T cell receptor beta chains listed next were all sequenced from one sample in a study of blood T cells in healthy people across ages. With a J-beta primer mix and a sample-barcoded 5' primer, a second PCR ran 7 to 11 cycles. TCRdb re-analysed the 5' RACE reads in MiXCR, keeping a single row per CDR3 protein. The sample shows hundreds of thousands of distinct CDR3 sequences, about 52% of them seen only once. Sequencing was performed on blood. The receptors here all came from an older woman in good health.

V and J are TRBV24-1 and TRBJ2-3; 8 bases are a match to TRBD2. V was pared by 3 bases and J by 4 bases, with 2 bases of the junction left unmatched. Germline V lookup: CDR1 KGHDR, CDR2 SFDVKD. CDR3 length: 14 amino acids. CDR3 nucleotide sequence: TGTGCCACCAGTGATACACTAGCGGCAGATACGCAGTATTTT. The encoded protein is CATSDTLAADTQYF.

This clonotype showed up just a few times. The chain links TRBV10-3 to TRBJ2-1; no definite D call. The germline V gene has CDR1 ENHRY and CDR2 SYGVKD. This CDR3 has 14 residues. Deletions cut 2 bases from V and 5 bases from J, with 10 bases between. The CDR3 reads CAISEPYYDNEQFF. The CDR3 bases are TGTGCCATCAGTGAGCCCTACTATGACAATGAGCAGTTCTTC.

The chain joins TRBV7-8 to TRBJ2-7; D perhaps matches TRBD2 (5 bases). Trimming cost V 5 bases and J 6 bases, with 26 bases left between them. The CDR3 has 17 amino acids. CDR1 is SGHVS and CDR2 is FQNEAQ in the germline V gene. CDR3 in DNA: TGTGCCAGCAGCCGAATCAACAAGGACCTGTCAGAGGGCGAGCAGTACTTC. It codes for CASSRINKDLSEGEQYF.

The chain uses TRBV20-1 and TRBJ2-5, with 16 bases fitting TRBD2. This CDR3 spans 16 amino acids. The junction had 15 bases not matched to a gene; V was cut back by 6 bases and J by 11 bases. Per germline, CDR1 DFQATT and CDR2 SNEGSKA (reference sequence). The CDR3 coding sequence is TGCAGTGCGACCAAGGGACTAGCGGGAGGGCTCAATGAGCAGTACTTC. The encoded protein is CSATKGLAGGLNEQYF.

This rearrangement joins TRBV7-2 to TRBJ2-3, with 7 bases fitting TRBD2. V gave up 5 bases and J gave up 5 bases; unmatched junction bases: 13. CDR3 length equals 16 residues. CDR1 is SGHTA, CDR2 FQGNSA, per germline. The CDR3: CASSTPKRGGVDTQYF. The CDR3, as DNA: TGTGCCAGCAGCACCCCGAAGCGGGGAGGGGTAGATACGCAGTATTTT. The variable domain in full, with the rest retrieved from reference TRBV7-2 and TRBJ2-3, is GAGVSQSPSNKVTEKGKDVELRCDPISGHTALYWYRQSLGQGLEFLIYFQGNSAPDKSGLPSDRFSAERTGGSVSTLTIQRTQQEDSAVYLCASSTPKRGGVDTQYFGPGTRLTVL.

The rearrangement links TRBV20-1 to TRBJ1-4; D remains ambiguous. V shed 0 bases and J shed 8 bases, with 13 bases lying between them. Germline CDR1 and CDR2: DFQATT and SNEGSKA (reference sequence). The CDR3 has 14 amino acids. CDR3 protein: CSARDWGHGEKLFF. As DNA, the CDR3 is TGCAGTGCTAGAGATTGGGGTCATGGGGAAAAACTGTTTTTT.

This rearrangement joins TRBV10-2 to TRBJ2-1; D is undetermined. The end of the DNA aligns better with TRBJ2-7, so the J call may be wrong. The CDR3 is 13 residues long. The germline CDR1 and CDR2 sequences are WSHSY and SAAADI. Here the CDR3 DNA reads TGCGCCAGCAGTGAGTCTCCACAGTCTGAGCAGTACTTC. The encoded protein is CASSESPQSEQYF.

The chain carries TRBV20-1 and TRBJ2-7, with a tentative D call TRBD2 (5 bases). Germline loops: CDR1 DFQATT, CDR2 SNEGSKA (reference sequence). Between the trimmed V and J ends, which lost 3 bases and 7 bases, there was a span of 19 bases. The CDR3 is 14 residues long. Here the CDR3 reads CSASLADAYNEQYF. CDR3 coding DNA: TGCAGTGCTAGCCTAGCAGATGCATACAATGAGCAGTACTTC.

The gene calls are TRBV3-1 and TRBJ1-2, with D maybe TRBD1 (6 bases). The CDR3 covers 15 residues. Germline-derived CDR1 and CDR2 are LGHDT and YNNKEL (reference sequence). The V end lost 0 bases, the J end lost 2 bases, and 10 bases lay between the germline ends. In DNA form, the CDR3 reads TGTGCCAGCAGCCAAGAGGGGACACGAAACTATGGCTACACCTTC. It encodes CASSQEGTRNYGYTF.

This clonotype was seen only a few times. J is TRBJ1-6 and V is TRBV20-1, with 9 bases identical to TRBD1. The CDR3 contains 15 residues. With 3 bases clipped from V and 10 bases from J, the junction kept 10 bases outside the gene matches. Germline CDR1 and CDR2: DFQATT and SNEGSKA (reference sequence). This CDR3 is CSASSPGQGMSPLHF. The CDR3 region has the DNA TGCAGTGCTAGTTCCCCGGGACAGGGAATGTCACCCCTCCACTTT.

This clonotype was seen more than once but under ten times. The rearrangement links TRBV7-2 to TRBJ1-2, with D uncertain. The length of the CDR3 is 12 residues. V lost 2 bases and J lost 4, with 5 bases in between. Germline values: CDR1 SGHTA, CDR2 FQGNSA. The CDR3 DNA sequence: TGTGCCAGCAGCTTATGGGGCTATGGCTACACCTTC. Translation: CASSLWGYGYTF.

The V call is TRBV10-3, the J call TRBJ2-5, with TRBD2 matching 8 bases. The CDR3 contains 13 residues. Trimming removed 10 bases from V and 1 base from J; junction bases left unmatched: 5. CDR1 is ENHRY, CDR2 SYGVKD, per germline. CDR3 residues: CATRREGQETQYF. Written as DNA, the CDR3 is TGTGCCACCCGACGGGAGGGCCAAGAGACCCAGTACTTC.

This clonotype was counted a few times. The rearrangement links TRBV6-2 or TRBV6-3 to TRBJ2-7, with 8 positions matching TRBD2. Gene TRBJ2-5 matches the end of the DNA better, so the J call may be wrong. This CDR3 is built from 15 residues. The V gene's germline CDR1 is MNHEY and CDR2 SVGEGT. CDR3 bases: TGTGCCAGCAGTTACGACGCGGGAGGCAGGGAGACCCAGTACTTC. Protein: CASSYDAGGRETQYF.

The V gene is TRBV20-1, the J gene TRBJ2-7; D may correspond to TRBD1 or TRBD2 (5 bases each). V shed 0 bases and J shed 2 bases, with 14 bases lying between them. The CDR3 loop spans 15 amino acids. Per germline, CDR1 DFQATT and CDR2 SNEGSKA (reference sequence). The CDR3 DNA reads TGCAGTGCTAGAGATCCCACGGGGCTCCCCTACGAGCAGTACTTC. Amino acid sequence: CSARDPTGLPYEQYF.

This chain joins TRBV27 and TRBJ2-1; D is unresolved. The CDR3 has 14 residues. The ends were cut back, 8 bases at V and 3 bases at J, with 14 bases in the middle. CDR1 and CDR2 from the germline V gene are MNHEY and SMNVEV (reference sequence). This chain's CDR3 is CASSLVGYYNEQFF. The CDR3 DNA reads as TGTGCCAGCTCTTTGGTGGGATACTACAATGAGCAGTTCTTC.

The chain has TRBV29-1 and TRBJ2-3; a weak D match, TRBD1 (6 bases). The ends were cut back, 7 bases at V and 3 bases at J, with 17 bases in the middle. The CDR3 consists of 14 residues. Germline CDR1 is SQVTM and CDR2 is ANQGSEA. The CDR3 is CSARWGLDTDTQYF. The CDR3 DNA reads TGCAGCGCCAGATGGGGGCTAGATACAGATACGCAGTATTTT.

J is TRBJ2-7 and V is TRBV5-6, with 10 bases lining up with TRBD2. Germline lookup yields CDR1 SGHDT and CDR2 YYEEEE. The junction had 12 bases not matched to a gene; V was cut back by 7 bases and J by 5 bases. This CDR3 spans 15 amino acids. CDR3 coding DNA: TGTGCCAGCCGCTCAACAGCGGGAGGGCCAGACGAGCAGTACTTC. Its translation: CASRSTAGGPDEQYF.

V and J are TRBV3-1 and TRBJ1-1; D gene ambiguous. The CDR3 contains 13 residues. The V end lost 4 bases, the J end lost 3 bases, and 9 bases lay between the germline ends. Germline V gene lookup returns CDR1 LGHDT and CDR2 YNNKEL (reference sequence). CDR3 loop: CASSRQSDTEAFF. DNA of the CDR3: TGTGCCAGCAGCCGCCAATCGGACACTGAAGCTTTCTTT.